One T cell receptor (beta chain) is described in this entry. This clonotype was seen once. Its antigen remains undetermined. Within one base of it there is no much larger clone, and no base qualities were kept. These data belong to a study of post-analysis software for immune sequencing data (dated by TCRdb to the mid-2010s). Study-level background: Recorded disease courses included relapsing-remitting, secondary progressive and progressive-relapsing multiple sclerosis, with some patients lacking subtype annotation. A subset of samples was prepared in parallel using single-end sample barcoding, then pooled and co-amplified after Illumina adapter ligation. Patient repertoires were compared against about a dozen previously published healthy control repertoires from donors aged roughly 6 to 28 years. The investigation overall reported the following: Patients showed significantly higher frequencies than controls for five TRBV segments, among them TRBV5-6, TRBV5-1 and TRBV20-1. Direct clustering with F measure revealed strong co-clustering of samples prepared in the same batch, which led to a batch-effect correction. Normalized Chao1 diversity was significantly lower in multiple sclerosis patients than controls, suggesting substantial peripheral T-cell clonal expansion. The multiple sclerosis patient group was slightly younger than the control group.

Library preparation used PCR. The sample was run on an Illumina HiSeq 2500. To reduce PCR and sequencing biases, unique molecular identifiers were incorporated into the TCR beta cDNA libraries. Approximately 500,000 cDNA molecules were obtained per 1 to 10 million input T cells, so each molecule approximated one T cell. The patient libraries were prepared and sequenced with the same protocol used for the earlier healthy control dataset. Within a given batch, samples were prepared together, multiplexed and sequenced on the same HiSeq lane. In the paper's pipeline: Raw barcoded reads were processed with MIGEC, discarding single-read molecular identifier groups before consensus assembly and CDR3 extraction. Clonotype tables were post-analysed with VDJtools, normalizing diversity by down-sampling all datasets to the smallest sample size. Repertoire overlap clustering matched CDR3 amino acid but not nucleotide sequences to correct batch-related cross-sample contamination. In-frame beta chains were kept once TCRdb had trimmed the public reads at Q25 with fastp and called clones with MiXCR. Merged by CDR3 protein, the rows form single entries marked with the most common genes and DNA. TCRdb's processing, not the authors' own work, is the source of the V and J calls. This sample comprises roughly 650,000 distinct CDR3 sequences, around 64% of them detected only once. Around 11% of the sample goes to the ten largest clones.

To demonstrate the VDJtools post-analysis software, TCR beta repertoires were profiled from the peripheral blood of about 13 young patients with multiple sclerosis. The multiple sclerosis patients were children and adolescents between roughly 6 and 17 years of age. The junction shows trimming of 5 bases on V and 0 bases on J, plus 14 bases between the germline ends. The CDR3 has 16 amino acids, counting the end cysteine and phenylalanine. Only the CDR3 DNA is retained, 48 bases long and in frame from the first base. The germline V gene encodes CDR1 SGHVS and CDR2 FNYEAQ. Specimen: blood. The chain uses TRBV7-6 and TRBJ1-3, and possibly TRBD1, on 5 matching bases. The TCR was taken from a girl aged 2 to 10 with multiple sclerosis. The CDR3 here reads CASSLKSGISGNTIYF. The DNA sequence follows: TGTGCCAGCAGCCTTAAATCAGGGATCTCTGGAAACACCATATATTTT.